Listed below are T cell receptor beta chains from one sample, sequenced in a study of blood T cell repertoires in COVID-19. The table came from immunoSEQ multiplex PCR; TCRdb's copy has only in-frame clones and leaves some out. The sample records 45,000 to 65,000 clones, around 75% being singletons. Sequencing used peripheral blood. The receptors were gathered from a human donor in a cohort sampled during active COVID-19. The CDR3 runs from the conserved cysteine through the conserved F or W. D genes are given only for firm matches. A clone size is listed for some rows: how often the clone was seen (once, few, many), or a class if it is expanded.

>NA|TRBJ1-1|TRBV15|NA
CATSRDRNTEAFF
TGTGCCACCAGCAGAGACAGGAACACTGAAGCTTTCTTT
>NA|TRBJ1-1|TRBV29-1|NA
CSARSTMNTEAFF
TGCAGCGCCCGGTCCACCATGAACACTGAAGCTTTCTTT
>TRBD2|TRBJ2-7|TRBV5-1|NA
CASSLSSGSHEQYF
TGCGCCAGCAGCTTGAGTAGCGGGAGCCACGAGCAGTACTTC
>TRBD1|TRBJ2-3|TRBV28|NA
CASRGTGGLVDTQYF
TGTGCCAGCAGGGGGACAGGGGGCTTGGTAGATACGCAGTATTTT
>NA|TRBJ2-1|TRBV28|once
CASSLRGAGHNEQFF
TGTGCCAGCAGTTTGAGAGGAGCGGGCCACAATGAGCAGTTCTTC
>TRBD2|TRBJ2-3|TRBV6-2/TRBV6-3|NA
CASSYVSSGSTDTQYF
TGTGCCAGCAGTTATGTGTCTAGCGGGAGCACAGATACGCAGTATTTT
>NA|TRBJ2-2|TRBV9|NA
CASSVSLLANTGELFF
TGTGCCAGCAGCGTATCTCTTCTAGCGAACACCGGGGAGCTGTTTTTT
>NA|TRBJ1-3|TRBV2|few
CASSEGFSGNTIYF
TGTGCCAGCAGTGAGGGCTTCTCTGGAAACACCATATATTTT
>TRBD2|TRBJ2-7|TRBV15|NA
CATSRGPRYSGRQPSYEQYF
TGTGCCACCAGCAGAGGCCCCCGTTATAGCGGGAGGCAACCCTCCTACGAGCAGTACTTC
>NA|TRBJ2-2|TRBV5-1|NA
CASSSNYPGELFF
TGCGCCAGCAGCTCTAACTACCCCGGGGAGCTGTTTTTT
>TRBD2|TRBJ2-1|TRBV7-9|NA
CASSLMSGSNEQFF
TGTGCCAGCAGCCTAATGAGCGGGAGCAATGAGCAGTTCTTC
>TRBD2|TRBJ2-3|TRBV7-3|NA
CASSSGLAGRSTDTQYF
TGTGCCAGCAGCTCGGGACTAGCGGGGCGTAGCACAGATACGCAGTATTTT
>TRBD1|TRBJ1-2|TRBV27|few
CASSLYSQGQFPSPYYTF
TGTGCCAGCAGTTTATACAGTCAGGGACAGTTTCCAAGTCCCTACTACACCTTC
>NA|TRBJ1-5|TRBV19|NA
CASSKGYDNQPQHF
TGTGCCAGTAGTAAGGGGTATGACAATCAGCCCCAGCATTTT
>TRBD1|TRBJ1-4|TRBV9|NA
CASSAPGTVPEKLFF
TGTGCCAGCAGCGCCCCCGGGACAGTCCCCGAAAAACTGTTTTTT
>NA|TRBJ2-3|TRBV5-6|NA
CASSSTAGSTDTQYF
TGTGCCAGCAGCTCGACCGCCGGGAGCACAGATACGCAGTATTTT
>TRBD2|TRBJ2-2|TRBV29-1|NA
CSVTGGSGRPNTGELFF
TGCAGCGTCACGGGAGGTAGCGGGAGGCCGAACACCGGGGAGCTGTTTTTT
>TRBD2|TRBJ2-3|TRBV7-8|NA
CASSFWLAGGETDTQYF
TGTGCCAGCAGCTTTTGGCTAGCGGGAGGGGAAACAGATACGCAGTATTTT
>NA|TRBJ2-1|TRBV27|NA
CASSLRAGDYNEQFF
TGTGCCAGCAGTTTACGGGCAGGGGATTACAATGAGCAGTTCTTC
>NA|TRBJ1-5|TRBV5-1|NA
CASSLGGDSNQPQHF
TGCGCCAGCAGCTTAGGGGGGGATAGCAATCAGCCCCAGCATTTT
>NA|TRBJ1-2|TRBV11-2|few
CASSSQAGLAYGYTF
TGTGCCAGCAGCTCGCAGGCGGGGCTGGCCTATGGCTACACCTTC
>NA|TRBJ2-1|TRBV7-3|NA
CASSLIGVSYNEQFF
TGTGCCAGCAGCTTAATCGGGGTCTCCTACAATGAGCAGTTCTTC
>NA|TRBJ1-1|TRBV11-2|few
CASSQTAGITEAFF
TGTGCCAGCAGCCAAACCGCAGGGATCACTGAAGCTTTCTTT
>NA|TRBJ2-7|TRBV18|NA
CASSPATAASYEQYF
TGTGCCAGCTCACCAGCGACAGCTGCCTCCTACGAGCAGTACTTC
>NA|TRBJ1-6|TRBV28|NA
CASDRGGDSNSPLHF
TGTGCCAGCGACCGGGGGGGGGATAGTAATTCACCCCTCCACTTT
>NA|TRBJ2-3|TRBV5-5|NA
CASSPPLSTDTQYF
TGTGCCAGCAGCCCCCCCCTTAGCACAGATACGCAGTATTTT
>NA|TRBJ2-5|TRBV18|NA
CASSPPMGGETQYF
TGTGCCAGCTCACCACCGATGGGAGGAGAGACCCAGTACTTC
>NA|TRBJ2-5|TRBV3-1/TRBV3-2|few
CASSQDLAEGETQYF
TGTGCCAGCAGCCAAGATCTTGCAGAGGGAGAGACCCAGTACTTC
>TRBD1|TRBJ2-1|TRBV2|NA
CASGQGAYNEQFF
TGTGCCAGCGGCCAGGGGGCCTACAATGAGCAGTTCTTC
>TRBD2|TRBJ2-1|TRBV30|NA
CAWSTGLAGVNNEQFF
TGTGCCTGGAGTACGGGACTAGCGGGAGTAAACAATGAGCAGTTCTTC
>TRBD1|TRBJ1-5|TRBV7-9|NA
CASSRTGGRNQPQHF
TGTGCCAGCAGCAGGACAGGGGGCAGGAATCAGCCCCAGCATTTT
>TRBD1|TRBJ1-2|TRBV30|NA
CAWSGQGNYGYTF
TGTGCCTGGTCGGGACAGGGAAACTATGGCTACACCTTC
>NA|TRBJ1-1|TRBV5-1|NA
CASSLEGQFEAFF
TGCGCCAGCAGCTTGGAAGGACAGTTTGAAGCTTTCTTT
>NA|TRBJ2-3|TRBV5-1|NA
CASSLGQSTDTQYF
TGCGCCAGCAGCTTGGGACAGAGCACAGATACGCAGTATTTT
>TRBD2|TRBJ2-5|TRBV7-2|few
CASSLSGGRETQYF
TGTGCCAGCAGCTTATCGGGAGGTAGAGAGACCCAGTACTTC
>NA|TRBJ1-6|TRBV19|NA
CASSVGPSPLHF
TGTGCCAGTAGTGTGGGCCCGTCACCCCTCCACTTT
>NA|TRBJ1-2|TRBV7-9|NA
CASSPAARYTDNYGYTF
TGTGCCAGCAGCCCGGCGGCAAGATATACGGATAACTATGGCTACACCTTC
>TRBD2|TRBJ2-1|TRBV18|NA
CASSPPRAGGYNEQFF
TGTGCCAGCTCACCACCGAGAGCGGGAGGTTACAATGAGCAGTTCTTC
>NA|TRBJ1-6|TRBV11-3|NA
CASSPQQGARIRSPLHF
TGTGCCAGCAGCCCACAACAGGGCGCCCGTATTCGTTCACCCCTCCACTTT
>TRBD2|TRBJ2-5|TRBV3-1/TRBV3-2|once
CASSRAGGQETQYF
TGTGCCAGCAGCCGAGCGGGGGGGCAGGAGACCCAGTACTTC
>NA|TRBJ2-7|TRBV18|few
CASSPDFEPSYEQYF
TGTGCCAGCTCACCAGACTTTGAACCCTCCTACGAGCAGTACTTC
>TRBD1|TRBJ1-2|TRBV9|NA
CASSVENRGNGYTF
TGTGCCAGCAGCGTAGAGAACAGGGGGAACGGCTACACCTTC
>NA|TRBJ1-3|TRBV5-1|NA
CASGPGYSGSLESTIYF
TGCGCCAGCGGTCCGGGATACAGCGGGTCTTTGGAAAGTACCATATATTTT
>NA|TRBJ1-6|TRBV27|many
CASSPSQGRPLHF
TGTGCCAGCAGTCCCTCGCAGGGCCGACCCCTCCACTTT
>TRBD1|TRBJ1-2|TRBV4-1|few
CASSQRQGDYGYTF
TGCGCCAGCAGCCAACGACAGGGGGACTATGGCTACACCTTC
>NA|TRBJ1-6|TRBV6-5|few
CASSYSTGFDNSPLHF
TGTGCCAGCAGTTACTCGACAGGATTCGATAATTCACCCCTCCACTTT
>NA|TRBJ2-3|TRBV28|NA
CASSFTVADRTDTQYF
TGTGCCAGCAGTTTCACGGTAGCGGACCGCACAGATACGCAGTATTTT
>NA|TRBJ2-2|TRBV6-5|NA
CASSFTGRTGELFF
TGTGCCAGCAGTTTCACAGGGCGGACCGGGGAGCTGTTTTTT
>NA|TRBJ2-2|TRBV2|NA
CASTFRVPNTGELFF
TGTGCCAGCACCTTTAGAGTACCCAACACCGGGGAGCTGTTTTTT
>TRBD1|TRBJ1-1|TRBV25-1|NA
CASRGTGTHTEAFF
TGTGCCAGCAGAGGGACAGGGACGCACACTGAAGCTTTCTTT
>NA|TRBJ1-5|TRBV19|once
CASHRQTSGPQHF
TGTGCCAGCCACCGACAGACCTCCGGGCCCCAGCATTTT
>TRBD2|TRBJ2-2|TRBV5-1|NA
CASSSSGTSGNTGELFF
TGCGCCAGCAGCTCTTCGGGGACTAGCGGAAACACCGGGGAGCTGTTTTTT
>TRBD1|TRBJ2-1|TRBV28|NA
CASRSGQGSYNEQFF
TGTGCCAGCAGATCCGGACAGGGATCCTACAATGAGCAGTTCTTC
>NA|TRBJ2-5|TRBV12-3/TRBV12-4|NA
CASSLQETQYF
TGTGCCAGTTCTCTCCAAGAGACCCAGTACTTC
>TRBD1|TRBJ1-5|TRBV6-5|NA
CASSYRTGDQPQHF
TGTGCCAGCAGTTACAGGACAGGGGATCAGCCCCAGCATTTT
>TRBD1|TRBJ2-1|TRBV9|NA
CASNNGQGLYNEQFF
TGTGCCAGCAACAATGGACAGGGGCTCTACAATGAGCAGTTCTTC
>NA|TRBJ2-3|TRBV5-1|NA
CASSLRQEILTDTQYF
TGCGCCAGCAGCCTCCGACAGGAGATCCTCACAGATACGCAGTATTTT
>TRBD1|TRBJ2-3|TRBV3-1/TRBV3-2|NA
CASSQDLRDRGGTQYF
TGTGCCAGCAGCCAAGACCTCCGGGACAGGGGTGGTACGCAGTATTTT
>TRBD1|TRBJ2-1|TRBV9|NA
CASSVQGASYNEQFF
TGTGCCAGCAGCGTTCAGGGGGCGTCCTACAATGAGCAGTTCTTC